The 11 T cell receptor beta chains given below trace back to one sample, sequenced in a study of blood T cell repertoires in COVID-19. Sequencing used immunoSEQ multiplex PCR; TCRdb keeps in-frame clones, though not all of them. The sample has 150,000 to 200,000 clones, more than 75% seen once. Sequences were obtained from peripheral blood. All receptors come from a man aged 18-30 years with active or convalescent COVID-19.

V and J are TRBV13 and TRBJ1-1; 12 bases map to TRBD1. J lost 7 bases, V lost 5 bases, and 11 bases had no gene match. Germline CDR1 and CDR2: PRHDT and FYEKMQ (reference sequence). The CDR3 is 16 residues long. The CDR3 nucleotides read TGTGCCAGCAGCAGTCCCGGGACAGGGGGCCGCAGTGAAGCTTTCTTT. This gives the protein CASSSPGTGGRSEAFF.

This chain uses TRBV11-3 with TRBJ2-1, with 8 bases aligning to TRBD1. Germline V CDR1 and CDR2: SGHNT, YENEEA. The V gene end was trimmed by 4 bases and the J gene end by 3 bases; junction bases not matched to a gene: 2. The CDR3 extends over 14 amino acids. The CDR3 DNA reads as TGTGCCAGCAGCTCGACAGGGGTCTACAATGAGCAGTTCTTC. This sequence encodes CASSSTGVYNEQFF. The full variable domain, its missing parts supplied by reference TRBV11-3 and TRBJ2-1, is EAGVVQSPRYKIIEKKQPVAFWCNPISGHNTLYWYLQNLGQGPELLIRYENEEAVDDSQLPKDRFSAERLKGVDSTLKIQPAELGDSAVYLCASSSTGVYNEQFFGPGTRLTVL.

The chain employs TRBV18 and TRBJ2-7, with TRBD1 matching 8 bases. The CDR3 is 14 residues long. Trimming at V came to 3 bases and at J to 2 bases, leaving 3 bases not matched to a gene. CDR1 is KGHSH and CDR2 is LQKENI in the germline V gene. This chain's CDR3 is CASSPGQGAYEQYF. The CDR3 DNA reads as TGTGCCAGCTCACCCGGACAGGGTGCCTACGAGCAGTACTTC.

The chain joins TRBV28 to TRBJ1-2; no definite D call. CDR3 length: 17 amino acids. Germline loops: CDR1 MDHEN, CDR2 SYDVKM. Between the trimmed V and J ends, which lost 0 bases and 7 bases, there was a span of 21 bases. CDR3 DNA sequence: TGTGCCAGCAGTTTATGGGCAGAGGGCAGGATTAAAAGTGGCTACACCTTC. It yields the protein CASSLWAEGRIKSGYTF.

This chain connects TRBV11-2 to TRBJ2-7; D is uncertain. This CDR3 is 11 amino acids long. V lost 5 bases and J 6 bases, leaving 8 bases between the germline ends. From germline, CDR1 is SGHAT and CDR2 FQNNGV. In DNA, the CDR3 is TGTGCCAGCAGCCAAGCCTCCGAGCAGTACGTC. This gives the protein CASSQASEQYV.

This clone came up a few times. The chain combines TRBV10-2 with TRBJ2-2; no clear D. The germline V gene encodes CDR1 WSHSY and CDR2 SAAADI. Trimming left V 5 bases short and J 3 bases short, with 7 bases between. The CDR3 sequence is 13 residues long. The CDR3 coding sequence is TGCGCCAGCAGTCGCGTAGACACCGGGGAGCTGTTTTTT. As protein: CASSRVDTGELFF.

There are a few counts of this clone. CDR3 DNA: TGTGCCAGTACCGGGACAGGGCCTGCTGGGGGGCCCCTCCACTTT. It is translated as CASTGTGPAGGPLHF. The gene calls are TRBV6-6 and TRBJ1-6, with 9 nucleotides matching TRBD1. Trimming at V came to 9 bases and at J to 13 bases, leaving 16 bases not matched to a gene. Germline V gives CDR1 MNHNY, CDR2 SVGAGI (reference sequence). The CDR3 extends over 15 amino acids.

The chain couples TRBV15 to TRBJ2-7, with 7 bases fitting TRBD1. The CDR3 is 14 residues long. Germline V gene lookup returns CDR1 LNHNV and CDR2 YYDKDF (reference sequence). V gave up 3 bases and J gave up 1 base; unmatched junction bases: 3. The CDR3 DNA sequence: TGTGCCACCAGCAGTTGGGACAGTTCCTACGAGCAGTACTTC. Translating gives CATSSWDSSYEQYF.

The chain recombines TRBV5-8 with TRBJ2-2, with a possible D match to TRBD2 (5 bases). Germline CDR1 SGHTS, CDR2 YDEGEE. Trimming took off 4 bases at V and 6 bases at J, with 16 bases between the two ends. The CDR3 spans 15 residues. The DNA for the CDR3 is TGTGCCAGCAGCCCCGGGGTGGACTTTCCCGGGGAGCTGTTTTTT. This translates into CASSPGVDFPGELFF.

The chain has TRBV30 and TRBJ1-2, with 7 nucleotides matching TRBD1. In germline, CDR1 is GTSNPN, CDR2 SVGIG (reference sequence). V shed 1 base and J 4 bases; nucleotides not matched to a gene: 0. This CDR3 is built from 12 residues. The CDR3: CAWSGDSYGYTF. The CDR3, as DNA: TGTGCCTGGAGTGGGGACAGCTATGGCTACACCTTC.

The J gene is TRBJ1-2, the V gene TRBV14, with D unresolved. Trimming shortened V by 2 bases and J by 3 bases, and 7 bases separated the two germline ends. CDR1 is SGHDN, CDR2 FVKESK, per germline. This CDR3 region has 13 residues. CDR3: CASSQFEDYGYTF. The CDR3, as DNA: TGTGCCAGCAGCCAATTCGAGGACTATGGCTACACCTTC.